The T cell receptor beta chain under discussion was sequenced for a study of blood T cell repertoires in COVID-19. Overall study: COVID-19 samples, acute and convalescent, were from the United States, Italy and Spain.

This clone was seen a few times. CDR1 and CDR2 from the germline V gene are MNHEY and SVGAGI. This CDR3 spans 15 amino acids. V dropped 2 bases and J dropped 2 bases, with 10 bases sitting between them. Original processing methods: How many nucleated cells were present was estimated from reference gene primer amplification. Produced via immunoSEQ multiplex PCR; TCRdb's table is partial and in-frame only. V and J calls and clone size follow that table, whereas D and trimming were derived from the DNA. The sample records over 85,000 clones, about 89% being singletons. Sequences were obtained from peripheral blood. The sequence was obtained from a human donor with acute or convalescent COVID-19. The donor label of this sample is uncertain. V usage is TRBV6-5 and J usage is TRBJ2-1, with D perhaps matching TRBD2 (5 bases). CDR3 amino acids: CASSYLSGPYNEQFF. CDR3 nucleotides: TGTGCCAGCAGTTACCTCAGCGGACCCTACAATGAGCAGTTCTTC.